Following are 22 T cell receptor beta chains from one sample sequenced in a study of cytotoxic CD8 clonotypes in ibrutinib-treated CLL. TCRdb keeps only in-frame clones here, not all; method: immunoSEQ multiplex PCR. The data contain approximately 67,000 clones, 65% to 85% of them seen just once; the ten biggest clones take up more than 7.5%. The sequences come from PBMCs, collected at disease progression, from a patient treated with ibrutinib. The receptor set was obtained from a human donor with chronic lymphocytic leukemia.

The chain is built from TRBV18 and TRBJ2-1; possibly TRBD1 for D (6 bases). Trimming took 0 bases from V and 6 from J, leaving 12 bases between them. In germline, CDR1 is KGHSH, CDR2 LQKENI. This CDR3 comprises 15 residues. CDR3 protein: CASSPPSDRLNEQFF. CDR3 DNA sequence: TGTGCCAGCTCACCACCGTCGGACAGACTCAATGAGCAGTTCTTC.

The V and J genes are TRBV18 and TRBJ2-1, with 10 bases aligning to TRBD1. The ends lost 3 bases at V and 6 bases at J; junction bases unmatched: 2. This CDR3 is built from 14 residues. CDR1 is KGHSH and CDR2 is LQKENI in the germline V gene. The CDR3: CASSPGQGINEQFF. In DNA, the CDR3 is TGTGCCAGCTCACCGGGACAGGGGATCAATGAGCAGTTCTTC.

V usage is TRBV10-1 and J usage is TRBJ2-7; D unclear. V was clipped by 3 bases and J by 3 bases, with 3 bases between them. The CDR3 runs to 11 residues. Germline CDR1 and CDR2: WNHNN and SYGVQD (reference sequence). The CDR3, as DNA: TGCGCCAGCAGTGACAGCTACGAGCAGTACTTC. Protein sequence: CASSDSYEQYF.

This clone has just a few counts. The chain recombines TRBV27 with TRBJ2-2; tentatively, D is TRBD1 (6 bases). The germline gives CDR1 MNHEY, CDR2 SMNVEV (reference sequence). The CDR3 spans 13 residues. The ends were cut back, 4 bases at V and 6 bases at J, with 9 bases in the middle. The CDR3 nucleotides are TGTGCCAGCAGTTGGGGACAAGCCGGGGAGCTGTTTTTT. Its protein product is CASSWGQAGELFF.

The chain couples TRBV4-1 to TRBJ2-1, with 7 bases identical to TRBD2. V lost 0 bases to trimming and J lost 5 bases; unmatched junction nucleotides: 16. From germline, CDR1 is MGHRA and CDR2 YSYEKL. The CDR3 loop spans 19 amino acids. DNA of the CDR3: TGCGCCAGCAGCCAAGATGGGGCTTGGGGGAGGGCCCCAAACAATGAGCAGTTCTTC. Protein sequence: CASSQDGAWGRAPNNEQFF.

This chain joins TRBV2 and TRBJ2-7, with TRBD2 matching over 8 bases. V shed 7 bases and J 3 bases; nucleotides not matched to a gene: 8. Looked up from germline, CDR1 is SNHLY and CDR2 is FYNNEI. The CDR3 sequence is 14 residues long. CDR3 protein: CASTTGTSGYEQYF. The CDR3 DNA reads as TGTGCCAGCACGACCGGGACTAGTGGCTACGAGCAGTACTTC.

The chain carries TRBV19 and TRBJ1-2; 8 nucleotides line up with TRBD1. The CDR3 length is 14 residues. J was trimmed by 6 bases and V by 3 bases; bases with no gene match: 6. Germline V CDR1 and CDR2: LNHDA, SQIVND (reference sequence). The CDR3 loop is CASSIQGASDGYTF. CDR3 DNA sequence: TGTGCCAGTAGTATCCAGGGGGCGTCGGATGGCTACACCTTC.

The J gene is TRBJ2-1, the V gene TRBV6-1, with TRBD2 matching over 10 bases. This CDR3 has 15 residues. CDR1 is MNHNS, CDR2 SASEGT, per germline. V lost 6 bases, J lost 1 base, and 3 bases stayed unmatched. The CDR3: CASRPTSGSYNEQFF. The CDR3 nucleotides read TGTGCCAGCAGGCCGACTAGCGGGTCCTACAATGAGCAGTTCTTC.

The chain combines TRBV25-1 with TRBJ2-1; 7 nucleotides align to TRBD2. Per germline, CDR1 MGHDK and CDR2 SYGVNS. This CDR3 region has 14 residues. V was clipped by 4 bases and J by 4 bases; unmatched bases: 4. In DNA, the CDR3 is TGTGCCAGCAGTGGGCTAGCGGAGTACAATGAGCAGTTCTTC. Protein product: CASSGLAEYNEQFF.

In DNA form, the CDR3 reads TGCGCCAGCAGCTTGGGGGTAACGGAAGAGACCCAGTACTTC. It specifies CASSLGVTEETQYF. The gene calls are TRBV5-1 and TRBJ2-5; D is unclear. The germline V and J ends were trimmed by 0 bases and 3 bases, with 9 bases remaining between them. Germline V lookup: CDR1 SGHRS, CDR2 YFSETQ. This CDR3 is 14 amino acids long.

CDR3 sequence: CASSTRGRPQHF. The CDR3 nucleotides read TGTGCCAGCAGTACCAGGGGTCGGCCCCAGCATTTT. The rearrangement joins TRBV28 to TRBJ1-5, with D possibly being TRBD1 (6 bases). In germline, CDR1 is MDHEN, CDR2 SYDVKM. The CDR3 consists of 12 residues. V lost 5 bases to trimming and J lost 9 bases, with 11 bases between them.

This clone was counted a few times. The rearrangement uses TRBV5-4 and TRBJ1-6; TRBD1 aligns across 7 bases. The J segment lost 7 bases and the V segment lost 4 bases, leaving 5 bases of the junction unmatched. The CDR3 covers 14 residues. Germline assignment: CDR1 SGHNT and CDR2 YYREEE (reference sequence). The chain's CDR3 is CASSPGQFNSPLHF. The DNA for the CDR3 is TGTGCCAGCAGCCCGGGACAGTTCAATTCACCCCTCCACTTT.

The chain links TRBV28 to TRBJ1-5; D remains ambiguous. The germline V and J ends were trimmed by 6 bases and 8 bases, with 8 bases remaining between them. The CDR3 consists of 11 residues. Germline-derived CDR1 and CDR2 are MDHEN and SYDVKM. CDR3 bases: TGTGCCAGCAGCCTCTCAAAGCCCCAGCATTTT. It codes for CASSLSKPQHF.

The rearrangement links TRBV10-3 to TRBJ2-3, with TRBD2 as a possible D gene (6 bases). Trimming shortened V by 6 bases and J by 4 bases, and 14 bases separated the two germline ends. The CDR3 contains 14 residues. Germline CDR1 ENHRY, CDR2 SYGVKD. CDR3 loop: CAIRRLGEADTQYF. DNA for the CDR3: TGTGCCATCAGAAGACTAGGAGAGGCAGATACGCAGTATTTT.

A single count supports this clone. One end of the junction varies from germline; a read error may be responsible. V usage is TRBV29-1 and J usage is TRBJ2-1; 10 bases map to TRBD2. Germline assignment: CDR1 SQVTM and CDR2 ANQGSEA. This CDR3 comprises 12 residues. This CDR3 is CSAGGRYNEQFF. In nucleotides, the CDR3 is TGTTCAGCGGGGGGGCGATACAATGAGCAGTTCTTC.

Here the CDR3 reads CAIRRDMNTEAFF. The DNA of the CDR3 is TGTGCCATCAGACGGGACATGAACACTGAAGCTTTCTTT. The chain links TRBV10-3 to TRBJ1-1; D is perhaps TRBD1 (6 bases). The CDR3 totals 13 residues. Germline V gives CDR1 ENHRY, CDR2 SYGVKD. Trimming shortened V by 6 bases and J by 0 bases, and 8 bases separated the two germline ends.

The chain uses TRBV6-6 and TRBJ2-1; D remains ambiguous. The V end lost 6 bases, the J end lost 3 bases, and 18 bases lay between the germline ends. The germline CDR1 and CDR2 sequences are MNHNY and SVGAGI (reference sequence). The CDR3 has 16 residues. CDR3: CASSGWVGENYNEQFF. The CDR3 nucleotides are TGTGCCAGCAGCGGGTGGGTTGGGGAAAACTACAATGAGCAGTTCTTC.

This clone was counted between two and nine times. This chain uses TRBV5-1 with TRBJ1-2; TRBD1 is a possible D gene (6 bases). This CDR3 has 12 amino acids. From germline, CDR1 is SGHRS and CDR2 YFSETQ. V lost 5 bases, J lost 6 bases, and 11 bases lay in between. CDR3 amino acids: CASSTGQNGYTF. CDR3 bases: TGCGCCAGCAGTACCGGACAGAATGGCTACACCTTC.

In its sample, this clone was seen once. V usage is TRBV5-1 and J usage is TRBJ1-4, with D possibly matching TRBD1 (5 bases). Trimming took off 5 bases at V and 6 bases at J, with 11 bases between the two ends. Germline values: CDR1 SGHRS, CDR2 YFSETQ. The CDR3 is made up of 13 amino acids. The CDR3 sequence: CASRQVPDEKLFF. The CDR3 DNA sequence: TGCGCCAGCAGACAGGTTCCAGATGAAAAACTGTTTTTT.

The CDR3 DNA follows: TGCAGTGCTAGTAGTGTGGGCGCGGCTTTCTTT. It encodes CSASSVGAAFF. V gene TRBV20-1 combines with J gene TRBJ1-1; D gene uncertain. Germline V lookup: CDR1 DFQATT, CDR2 SNEGSKA (reference sequence). The V gene lost 3 bases and the J gene lost 11 bases, with 13 bases spanning the gap. CDR3 length equals 11 residues.

The genes are TRBV6-6 and TRBJ1-1; D call uncertain. V gave up 6 bases and J gave up 4 bases, with 12 bases separating them. The CDR3 totals 13 residues. CDR1 is MNHNY and CDR2 is SVGAGI in the germline V gene (reference sequence). CDR3 region: CASSLDGGTEAFF. For the CDR3, the DNA is TGTGCCAGCAGCCTTGACGGAGGCACTGAAGCTTTCTTT.

CDR3 amino acids: CASSQEGRGDEQYF. In DNA, the CDR3 is TGTGCCAGCAGCCAAGAGGGCAGGGGGGACGAGCAGTACTTC. The chain carries TRBV4-2 and TRBJ2-7; perhaps TRBD1 as D (7 bases). CDR1 and CDR2 (germline): LGHNA, YNFKEQ. The CDR3 loop spans 14 amino acids. V shed 0 bases and J shed 5 bases, with 11 bases lying between them.